Listed here are 5 T cell receptor beta chains from one sample, sequenced in a study of patients and donors after allogeneic stem cell transplantation. TCRdb independently ran MiXCR on the RT-PCR reads; one entry per CDR3 protein. The data contain roughly 880,000 distinct CDR3 sequences, roughly 18% of them seen just once; the ten biggest clones take up 6%. Sequencing used blood, either unsorted or a sorted T cell fraction (not recorded which). These receptors were obtained from a human donor who was either an allogeneic HSCT recipient or a stem cell or donor lymphocyte infusion donor (not recorded which). It is not recorded whose cells these are; they may come from a transplant donor.

J is TRBJ1-4 and V is TRBV12-3 or TRBV12-4, with D hard to call. This CDR3 region has 14 residues. Trimming removed 7 bases from V and 6 bases from J, with 15 bases in between. In nucleotides, the CDR3 is TGTGCCAGCACCCAGGCCCCGTGGGATGAAAAACTGTTTTTT. Its translation: CASTQAPWDEKLFF.

The chain has TRBV4-2 and TRBJ2-5; possibly TRBD1 or TRBD2 for D (5 bases each). There are 16 residues in the CDR3. Germline-derived CDR1 and CDR2 are LGHNA and YNFKEQ. Deletions cut 1 base from V and 4 bases from J, with 16 bases between. The CDR3: CASSQGGTGRGETQYF. CDR3 coding DNA: TGTGCCAGCAGCCAAGGGGGCACGGGGCGCGGAGAGACCCAGTACTTC.

Ten or more counts support this clonotype. The J gene is TRBJ2-3, the V gene TRBV12-3 or TRBV12-4; D uncertain. Trimming cost V 6 bases and J 0 bases, with 13 bases left between them. The CDR3 runs 15 residues. CDR3 sequence: CASSPDWISTDTQYF. The CDR3 DNA is TGTGCCAGCAGCCCTGACTGGATCAGCACAGATACGCAGTATTTT.

This clonotype was found a few times. The CDR3 bases are TGTGCCAGCAGCGGGGGGACTAGCGACACAGATACGCAGTATTTT. Its translation: CASSGGTSDTDTQYF. The rearrangement links TRBV9 to TRBJ2-3, with 10 bases fitting TRBD2. Per germline, CDR1 SGDLS and CDR2 YYNGEE. V gave up 3 bases and J gave up 2 bases; unmatched junction bases: 3. The CDR3 loop spans 15 amino acids.

This sequence joins TRBV7-9 and TRBJ1-1; D possibly corresponds to TRBD1 (6 bases). The CDR3 sequence is 14 residues long. V lost 5 bases, J lost 0 bases, and 10 bases lay in between. Per germline, CDR1 SEHNR and CDR2 FQNEAQ (reference sequence). In nucleotides, the CDR3 is TGTGCCAGCAGCCACGACAGGATGAACACTGAAGCTTTCTTT. The encoded protein is CASSHDRMNTEAFF.